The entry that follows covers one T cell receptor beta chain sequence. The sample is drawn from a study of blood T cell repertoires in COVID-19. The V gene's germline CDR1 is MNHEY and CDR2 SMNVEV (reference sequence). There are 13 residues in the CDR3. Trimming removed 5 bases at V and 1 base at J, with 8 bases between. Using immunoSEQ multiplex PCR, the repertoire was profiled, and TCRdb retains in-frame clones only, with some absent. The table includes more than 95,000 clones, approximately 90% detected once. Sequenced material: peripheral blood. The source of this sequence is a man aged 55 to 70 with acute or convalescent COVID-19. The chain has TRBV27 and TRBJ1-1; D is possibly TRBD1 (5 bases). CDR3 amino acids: CASSLGQNTEAFF. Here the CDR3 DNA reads TGTGCCAGCAGTCTAGGACAGAACACTGAAGCTTTCTTT.